This record concerns one T cell receptor (beta chain) sequence. What it binds is unknown. Generated by immunoSEQ multiplex PCR, the TCRdb table keeps only in-frame clones and is missing some. The sample holds some 5,900 clones, 89% seen once. V was pared by 3 bases and J by 10 bases, with 10 bases of the junction left unmatched. This CDR3 spans 15 amino acids. Germline CDR1 is SGDLS and CDR2 is YYNGEE. These data are taken from a study of T cell clonotyping in hematopoietic cell transplantation. Blood collection times were about day -28 and days 30, 100, 180 posttransplant. Findings and caveats of the study: Few recipient clonotypes overlapped donors; over 95% were de novo at given depth. Pathologically expanded recipient clonotypes increased progressively from day 30 to day 180 as diversity fell. Broader posttransplant TCR repertoire diversity was predicted by graft donor and pretransplant recipient Inverse Simpson Index values.

Sample: peripheral blood mononuclear cells, taken 100 days after allogeneic stem cell transplant. V usage is TRBV9 and J usage is TRBJ1-6, with 7 bases aligning to TRBD1. This TCR was recovered from a male patient between 40 and 49 years old who had an allogeneic stem cell transplant from an unrelated donor, so the T cells may come from the graft donor. Some clones in this sample may be carry-over from other donors' samples. CDR3 sequence (DNA): TGTGCCAGCAGCGAACAGGGGTGGGATTACTCACCCCTCCACTTT. This sequence encodes CASSEQGWDYSPLHF.